These T cell receptor beta chains were read from a single sample in a study of T cell changes during pregnancy in multiple sclerosis. The method was immunoSEQ multiplex PCR; TCRdb's version includes in-frame clones alone and lacks a portion of them. Of approximately 31,000 clones listed, about nine tenths are singletons. The starting material was CD8+ T cells from peripheral blood mononuclear cells, obtained in the second trimester of pregnancy. Receptor source: a female donor with multiple sclerosis, enrolled in a pregnancy study. Each CDR3 is given with its conserved first and last residue. Fields, in order: V gene, J gene, D gene, clone size, CDR3 protein, CDR3 DNA. D genes are given only for firm matches. Size values are once, few and many counts, or a class for expanded clones, and some rows have none.

TRBV5-1	TRBJ2-5	TRBD2	NA	CASSQGLAGGPGETQYF	TGCGCCAGCAGCCAAGGACTAGCGGGAGGGCCTGGGGAGACCCAGTACTTC
TRBV4-1	TRBJ2-3	TRBD2	NA	CASSQYTSGTDTQYF	TGCGCCAGCAGCCAATATACTAGCGGCACAGATACGCAGTATTTT
TRBV4-3	TRBJ2-1	TRBD2	NA	CASSQGLAGSYNEQFF	TGCGCCAGCAGCCAGGGACTAGCGGGCTCCTACAATGAGCAGTTCTTC
TRBV28	TRBJ1-1	NA	NA	CASSLFRKSRTEAFF	TGTGCCAGCAGTTTATTCAGGAAAAGCAGGACTGAAGCTTTCTTT
TRBV4-3	TRBJ2-1	NA	NA	CASSQREEQFF	TGCGCCAGCAGCCAAAGGGAGGAGCAGTTCTTC
TRBV28	TRBJ1-5	NA	NA	CASSFPGSNQPQHF	TGTGCCAGCAGTTTCCCAGGGAGCAATCAGCCCCAGCATTTT
TRBV28	TRBJ1-2	NA	NA	CASSLVSGDYGYTF	TGTGCCAGCAGTTTAGTCTCAGGGGACTATGGCTACACCTTC
TRBV9	TRBJ1-1	NA	NA	CASSPRGNTEAFF	TGTGCCAGCAGCCCAAGGGGGAACACTGAAGCTTTCTTT
TRBV6-5	TRBJ2-1	NA	NA	CASRRTENEQFF	TGTGCCAGCAGGCGGACAGAAAATGAGCAGTTCTTC
TRBV2	TRBJ1-3	NA	NA	CASSEGHAGANTIYF	TGTGCCAGCAGTGAAGGCCACGCGGGGGCCAACACCATATATTTT
TRBV5-1	TRBJ2-1	TRBD1	NA	CASSFGQGIDEQFF	TGCGCCAGCAGCTTCGGACAGGGGATCGATGAGCAGTTCTTC
TRBV11-2	TRBJ2-1	TRBD2	NA	CASSAQRDHSYNEQFF	TGTGCCAGCAGCGCACAGCGGGACCACTCCTACAATGAGCAGTTCTTC
TRBV6-4	TRBJ1-2	NA	NA	CASSAGYGYTF	TGTGCCAGCAGCGCGGGATATGGCTACACCTTC
TRBV5-5	TRBJ2-7	NA	NA	CASSVTRDYEQYF	TGTGCCAGCAGCGTGACTAGAGACTACGAGCAGTACTTC
TRBV11-2	TRBJ2-1	NA	few	CASSLDGLVSYNEQFF	TGTGCCAGCAGCTTAGATGGTCTAGTTTCCTACAATGAGCAGTTCTTC
TRBV19	TRBJ1-3	NA	NA	CASSLFSGTIYF	TGTGCCAGTAGCCTATTTTCCGGCACCATATATTTT
TRBV6-5	TRBJ2-7	NA	NA	CASSYFPGDYEQYF	TGTGCCAGCAGTTACTTTCCAGGGGATTACGAGCAGTACTTC
TRBV19	TRBJ1-3	NA	NA	CASSIEVGGRSGNTIYF	TGTGCCAGTAGTATAGAGGTCGGAGGCCGCTCTGGAAACACCATATATTTT
TRBV27	TRBJ2-7	NA	NA	CASSLRPPWVEGAYEQYF	TGTGCCAGCAGTTTACGACCCCCTTGGGTTGAGGGAGCCTACGAGCAGTACTTC
TRBV28	TRBJ1-3	NA	NA	CASIRRGLPSGNTIYF	TGTGCCAGCATCAGACGTGGACTACCCAGTGGAAACACCATATATTTT
TRBV7-9	TRBJ2-2	TRBD1	NA	CACRTGDTGELFF	TGTGCCTGTCGGACAGGGGACACCGGGGAGCTGTTTTTT
TRBV6-6	TRBJ2-2	NA	NA	CASSYSYSGELFF	TGTGCCAGCAGTTACTCGTATTCCGGGGAGCTGTTTTTT
TRBV18	TRBJ2-2	NA	few	CASLTSNTGELFF	TGTGCCAGCCTTACATCGAACACCGGGGAGCTGTTTTTT
TRBV13	TRBJ2-3	NA	NA	CASAQRANTDTQYF	TGTGCCAGCGCTCAGCGGGCCAACACAGATACGCAGTATTTT
TRBV25-1	TRBJ1-2	NA	NA	CASSGGHYYGYTF	TGTGCCAGCAGTGGGGGGCACTACTATGGCTACACCTTC
TRBV11-2	TRBJ2-3	NA	few	CASSLAYGGSSDTQYF	TGTGCCAGCAGCTTGGCTTACGGCGGCTCATCAGATACGCAGTATTTT
TRBV25-1	TRBJ1-2	NA	NA	CATFGGDGYTF	TGTGCCACCTTCGGGGGGGATGGCTACACCTTC
TRBV4-1	TRBJ1-4	TRBD1	NA	CASSPQGASEKLFF	TGCGCCAGCAGCCCGCAGGGGGCAAGTGAAAAACTGTTTTTT
TRBV19	TRBJ2-1	NA	NA	CASSYSLSSYNEQFF	TGTGCCAGTAGTTACAGCCTATCCTCCTACAATGAGCAGTTCTTC
TRBV9	TRBJ1-2	TRBD1	NA	CASSGGQINVANYGYTF	TGTGCCAGCAGCGGGGGACAGATCAACGTGGCTAACTATGGCTACACCTTC
TRBV6-4	TRBJ2-3	NA	NA	CASSEASTDTQYF	TGTGCCAGCAGTGAAGCTAGCACAGATACGCAGTATTTT
TRBV7-9	TRBJ2-7	NA	NA	CASSPRLAVYEQYF	TGTGCCAGCAGCCCCCGACTGGCGGTCTACGAGCAGTACTTC
TRBV5-6	TRBJ2-7	TRBD1	NA	CASSSDRGLPYEQYF	TGTGCCAGCAGCTCCGACAGGGGCCTCCCCTACGAGCAGTACTTC
TRBV29-1	TRBJ1-2	NA	once	CSVTGANYGYTF	TGCAGCGTGACGGGTGCTAACTATGGCTACACCTTC
TRBV23-1	TRBJ1-5	NA	NA	CASSQSVPGDQPQHF	TGCGCCAGCAGTCAATCGGTTCCAGGGGATCAGCCCCAGCATTTT
TRBV7-8	TRBJ2-7	NA	NA	CASSSLRRGEGPEQYF	TGTGCCAGCAGCTCCCTACGGAGGGGGGAGGGCCCCGAGCAGTACTTC
TRBV5-1	TRBJ1-1	TRBD1	few	CASSLGQGGAEAFF	TGCGCCAGCAGCTTGGGACAGGGTGGGGCTGAAGCTTTCTTT
TRBV7-6	TRBJ1-4	NA	NA	CASGRGPGSEKLFF	TGTGCCAGCGGCAGGGGCCCGGGAAGTGAAAAACTGTTTTTT
TRBV7-9	TRBJ2-7	TRBD2	NA	CASSLTDSASGGYEQYF	TGTGCCAGCAGCTTAACTGACTCGGCTAGCGGGGGATACGAGCAGTACTTC
TRBV5-1	TRBJ2-7	NA	NA	CASSSLTIRDTYEQYF	TGCGCCAGCAGCTCCCTTACGATCAGGGACACCTACGAGCAGTACTTC
TRBV28	TRBJ2-7	TRBD2	NA	CASSSPRRSGGLEQYF	TGTGCCAGCAGTTCCCCACGTCGGAGCGGGGGGTTGGAGCAGTACTTC
TRBV4-1	TRBJ2-5	NA	NA	CASSQKTGRETQYF	TGCGCCAGCAGCCAAAAGACAGGGAGGGAGACCCAGTACTTC
TRBV10-1	TRBJ2-1	NA	once	CASSDARLPWVDEQFF	TGCGCCAGCAGTGACGCTCGACTACCCTGGGTCGATGAGCAGTTCTTC
TRBV11-2	TRBJ2-7	TRBD2	NA	CASSSFSPIGRGSYEQYF	TGTGCCAGCAGCTCTTTCTCTCCTATCGGGAGGGGCTCCTACGAGCAGTACTTC
TRBV9	TRBJ2-5	NA	NA	CASSVEGVIQETQYF	TGTGCCAGCAGCGTAGAAGGGGTAATCCAAGAGACCCAGTACTTC
TRBV7-9	TRBJ2-7	NA	NA	CASSPSSYEQYF	TGTGCCAGCAGCCCCAGCTCCTACGAGCAGTACTTC